This TCR beta chain was sequenced in a study of blood T cell repertoires in COVID-19. Study as a whole: Sample material is recorded as cDNA or gDNA derived from T cells, B-cell-depleted T cells, or PBMCs.

Source study methods: Reference gene primers were amplified, and this amplification served to estimate nucleated cell counts. TCRdb's copy holds only in-frame clones and misses some; the assay was immunoSEQ multiplex PCR. V, J and clone size were drawn from that table, and D and trimming were deduced from the DNA. The table lists 150,000 to 200,000 clones, roughly 85% of them singletons. This clone has only one observation. The CDR3 is 13 amino acids. Germline V gene data show CDR1 as LNHDA and CDR2 as SQIVND (reference sequence). V shed 5 bases and J shed 3 bases, with 9 bases lying between them. The sequenced sample consisted of peripheral blood. The chain joins TRBV19 to TRBJ2-3; D is possibly TRBD1 (5 bases). The receptor comes from a man aged 60-69 years with acute or convalescent COVID-19. This CDR3 reads CASSFSGTDTQYF. CDR3 nucleotide sequence: TGTGCCAGTAGTTTCTCAGGGACAGATACGCAGTATTTT.